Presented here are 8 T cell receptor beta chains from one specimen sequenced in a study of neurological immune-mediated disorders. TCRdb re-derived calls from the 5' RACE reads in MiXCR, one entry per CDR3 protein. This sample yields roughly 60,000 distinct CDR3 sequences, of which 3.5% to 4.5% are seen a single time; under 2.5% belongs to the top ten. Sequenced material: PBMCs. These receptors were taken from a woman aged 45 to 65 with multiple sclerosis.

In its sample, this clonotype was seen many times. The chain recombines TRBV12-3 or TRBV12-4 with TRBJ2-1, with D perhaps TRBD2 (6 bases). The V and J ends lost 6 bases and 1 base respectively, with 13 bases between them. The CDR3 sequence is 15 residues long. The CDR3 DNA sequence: TGTGCCAGCAGCCTCCGGGACTCTTCCTACAATGAGCAGTTCTTC. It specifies CASSLRDSSYNEQFF.

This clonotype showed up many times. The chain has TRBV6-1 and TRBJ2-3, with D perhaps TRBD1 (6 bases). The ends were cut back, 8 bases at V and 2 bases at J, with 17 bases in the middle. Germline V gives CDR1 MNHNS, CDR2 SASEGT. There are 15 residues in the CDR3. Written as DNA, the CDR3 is TGTGCCAGCCATGAACTGGGACACCCCACAGATACGCAGTATTTT. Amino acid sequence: CASHELGHPTDTQYF.

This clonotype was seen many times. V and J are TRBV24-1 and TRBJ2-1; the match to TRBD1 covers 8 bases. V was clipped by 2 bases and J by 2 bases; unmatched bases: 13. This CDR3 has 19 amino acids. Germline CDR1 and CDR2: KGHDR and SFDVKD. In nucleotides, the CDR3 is TGTGCCACCAGTGATTCCCGGGACAGGACTACTCGGGCCTACAATGAGCAGTTCTTC. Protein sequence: CATSDSRDRTTRAYNEQFF.

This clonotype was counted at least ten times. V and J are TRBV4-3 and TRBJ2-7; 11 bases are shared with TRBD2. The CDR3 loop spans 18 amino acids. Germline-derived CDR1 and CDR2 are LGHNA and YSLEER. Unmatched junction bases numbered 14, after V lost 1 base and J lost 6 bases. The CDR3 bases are TGCGCCAGCAGCCAAGGGGGGACTAGCGGTTTTTTTGTGGGCGAGCAGTACTTC. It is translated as CASSQGGTSGFFVGEQYF.

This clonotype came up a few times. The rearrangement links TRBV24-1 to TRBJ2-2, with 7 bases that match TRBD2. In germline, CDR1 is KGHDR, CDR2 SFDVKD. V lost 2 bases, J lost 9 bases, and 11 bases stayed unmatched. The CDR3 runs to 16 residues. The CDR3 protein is CATSDWSGGGERELFF. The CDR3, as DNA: TGTGCCACCAGTGATTGGAGTGGCGGGGGAGAAAGGGAGCTGTTTTTT.

The CDR3 protein is CASSQDKGDRLYEQYF. The CDR3, as DNA: TGCGCCAGCAGCCAAGATAAGGGAGACAGGCTGTACGAGCAGTACTTC. This chain connects TRBV4-3 to TRBJ2-7, with D tentatively TRBD1 (6 bases). Germline CDR1 reads LGHNA; CDR2 reads YSLEER. This CDR3 contains 16 residues. Trimming removed 0 bases at V and 4 bases at J, with 16 bases between.

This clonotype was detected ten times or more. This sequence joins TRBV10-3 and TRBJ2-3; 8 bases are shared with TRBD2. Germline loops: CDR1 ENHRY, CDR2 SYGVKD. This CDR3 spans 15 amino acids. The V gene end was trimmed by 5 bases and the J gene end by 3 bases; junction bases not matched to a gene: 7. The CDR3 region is CAISSSGSKTDTQYF. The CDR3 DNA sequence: TGTGCCATCAGTTCCAGCGGGAGTAAAACAGATACGCAGTATTTT.

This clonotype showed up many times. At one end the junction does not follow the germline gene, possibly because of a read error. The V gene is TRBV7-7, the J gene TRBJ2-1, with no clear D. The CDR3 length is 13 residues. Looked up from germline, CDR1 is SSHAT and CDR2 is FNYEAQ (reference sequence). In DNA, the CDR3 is TGTGCTAGCAGCCAGTCAGAAGTAAATGAGCAGTTCTTC. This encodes CASSQSEVNEQFF.